A selection of T cell receptor beta chains follows, all from one sample in a study of blood T cell repertoires in COVID-19. Clones were read by immunoSEQ multiplex PCR, and TCRdb kept only the in-frame ones, dropping some. The sample carries 230,000 or so clones, about 91% recorded once. The sequenced sample consisted of PBMCs or T cells enriched from blood (not recorded which). The receptor source for this set is a woman aged 50 to 60 with acute COVID-19. The CDR3 runs from the conserved cysteine through the conserved F or W. A D gene is named only where the DNA matches it firmly. A clone size is listed for some rows: how often the clone was seen (once, few, many), or a class if it is expanded.

cdr3_aa | cdr3_nt | d_call | j_call | clone_size | v_call
CASSPWGQGGGYTF | TGTGCCAGCAGCCCCTGGGGACAGGGGGGTGGCTACACCTTC | TRBD1 | TRBJ1-2 | few | TRBV14
CAWRHGLLNTGELFF | TGTGCCTGGAGGCATGGACTTCTGAACACCGGGGAGCTGTTTTTT | . | TRBJ2-2 | once | TRBV30
CASSMRGIADTQYF | TGTGCCAGCAGTATGAGGGGGATCGCGGATACGCAGTATTTT | . | TRBJ2-3 | . | TRBV28
CASSSDSASYGYTF | TGTGCCAGCAGCTCAGACAGTGCCAGCTATGGCTACACCTTC | . | TRBJ1-2 | . | TRBV7-8
CASSLVWTGSNQPQHF | TGTGCCAGCAGCTTAGTCTGGACAGGGAGCAATCAGCCCCAGCATTTT | TRBD1 | TRBJ1-5 | . | TRBV7-8
CASSPDSINTEAFF | TGTGCCAGCTCACCAGACAGTATTAACACTGAAGCTTTCTTT | . | TRBJ1-1 | . | TRBV18
CASSLDGRSDTQYF | TGCGCCAGCAGCTTGGACGGGAGATCAGATACGCAGTATTTT | . | TRBJ2-3 | . | TRBV5-1
CASSFLGLNTEAFF | TGTGCCAGCAGCTTTTTGGGGCTGAACACTGAAGCTTTCTTT | . | TRBJ1-1 | . | TRBV7-2
CASSQVETGTSSYYEQYF | TGCGCCAGCAGCCAAGTTGAAACCGGGACTAGCTCTTACTACGAGCAGTACTTC | TRBD2 | TRBJ2-7 | . | TRBV4-1
CASSGMDSPLHF | TGTGCCAGCAGCGGGATGGATTCACCCCTCCACTTT | . | TRBJ1-6 | . | TRBV12-3/TRBV12-4
CASSLGQGGRYYEQYF | TGTGCCAGCAGCTTAGGACAGGGGGGTCGGTACTACGAGCAGTACTTC | TRBD1 | TRBJ2-7 | . | TRBV7-9
CASSLQRTGRTDTQYF | TGCGCCAGCAGCCTCCAAAGGACAGGGCGCACAGATACGCAGTATTTT | TRBD1 | TRBJ2-3 | . | TRBV4-1
CATSGRRDTRSELQYF | TGTGCCACCAGCGGACGACGGGACACTCGGTCGGAACTACAGTATTTT | . | TRBJ2-3 | . | TRBV15
CASSDRQNWQFF | TGTGCCAGCAGTGACCGACAGAATTGGCAGTTCTTC | . | TRBJ2-1 | . | TRBV6-1
CASRPAGTGPYEQYF | TGTGCCAGCAGACCAGCCGGGACAGGCCCCTACGAGCAGTACTTC | TRBD1 | TRBJ2-7 | . | TRBV28
CASSYSIGRANEQFF | TGTGCCAGCAGTTACTCTATCGGGAGGGCAAATGAGCAGTTCTTC | TRBD2 | TRBJ2-1 | . | TRBV6-5
CASSIGGIPLEQYF | TGTGCCAGTAGTATCGGAGGGATCCCCCTCGAGCAGTACTTC | . | TRBJ2-7 | . | TRBV19
CASSLPSGRAQLNEQYF | TGCGCCAGCAGCTTGCCTAGCGGGAGGGCCCAGTTAAACGAGCAGTACTTC | TRBD2 | TRBJ2-7 | . | TRBV5-1
CAISTSGNLGETQYF | TGTGCCATCAGTACTAGCGGGAATTTGGGTGAGACCCAGTACTTC | TRBD2 | TRBJ2-5 | few | TRBV10-3
CSAGTGSFDEQFF | TGCAGCGCCGGGACCGGGAGTTTCGATGAGCAGTTCTTC | . | TRBJ2-1 | once | TRBV29-1
CASSPPEGGSTYNEQFF | TGTGCCAGCAGCCCCCCCGAGGGCGGGAGTACCTACAATGAGCAGTTCTTC | TRBD2 | TRBJ2-1 | . | TRBV5-8
CASSYLTEAFF | TGTGCCAGCAGTTATCTCACTGAAGCTTTCTTT | . | TRBJ1-1 | . | TRBV6-2/TRBV6-3
CASSSRPGTGGEKLFF | TGTGCCAGCAGCTCGCGACCCGGGACAGGTGGCGAAAAACTGTTTTTT | TRBD1 | TRBJ1-4 | . | TRBV7-2
CASSFSIITSGTGEQYF | TGTGCCAGCAGCTTTTCGATTATCACTAGCGGGACGGGAGAGCAGTACTTC | TRBD2 | TRBJ2-7 | . | TRBV5-6
CASSFREIGELFF | TGTGCCAGCAGTTTCAGGGAAATCGGGGAGCTGTTTTTT | . | TRBJ2-2 | . | TRBV12-3/TRBV12-4
CASSQDQGAEAFF | TGTGCCAGCAGCCAAGATCAGGGGGCTGAAGCTTTCTTT | TRBD1 | TRBJ1-1 | . | TRBV4-2
CASSELGLRNTEAFF | TGTGCCAGCAGTGAGCTGGGACTGCGGAACACTGAAGCTTTCTTT | . | TRBJ1-1 | . | TRBV6-1
CASSIVAGGYEQYF | TGTGCCAGTAGTATAGTAGCAGGGGGCTACGAGCAGTACTTC | TRBD1 | TRBJ2-7 | few | TRBV19
CASSPRGRGTEAFF | TGTGCCAGCAGCCCCAGGGGGCGCGGCACTGAAGCTTTCTTT | TRBD1 | TRBJ1-1 | . | TRBV11-3
CASSLGQHYGYTF | TGTGCCAGCAGTTTAGGACAGCACTATGGCTACACCTTC | . | TRBJ1-2 | . | TRBV28
CASSRDKFYEQYF | TGTGCCAGTAGTAGGGACAAGTTCTACGAGCAGTACTTC | . | TRBJ2-7 | . | TRBV19
CASSHRTANSPLHF | TGTGCCAGCAGCCACCGGACAGCTAATTCACCCCTCCACTTT | . | TRBJ1-6 | . | TRBV7-9
CASTPSGSMADTF | TGTGCCAGCACCCCCAGCGGCTCTATGGCTGATACCTTC | . | TRBJ1-2 | . | TRBV6-5
CASSLAGTSGRETQYF | TGCGCCAGCAGCTTGGCCGGGACTAGCGGGAGAGAGACCCAGTACTTC | TRBD2 | TRBJ2-5 | . | TRBV5-1
CASSFWEGRETQYF | TGTGCCAGCAGCTTTTGGGAGGGGAGAGAGACCCAGTACTTC | TRBD2 | TRBJ2-5 | . | TRBV7-2
CASSQEPPSSTDMNTEAFF | TGCGCCAGCAGCCAAGAACCCCCTTCTTCGACGGACATGAACACTGAAGCTTTCTTT | . | TRBJ1-1 | . | TRBV4-1
CASSLVQGRSLYGYTF | TGTGCCAGCAGTTTAGTACAGGGCCGTTCCCTTTATGGCTACACCTTC | . | TRBJ1-2 | once | TRBV27
CASSAGQLSNQPQHF | TGTGCCAGCAGCGCAGGACAGCTTAGCAATCAGCCCCAGCATTTT | . | TRBJ1-5 | . | TRBV9
CASSFPTGYQPQHF | TGTGCCAGCAGTTTCCCGACAGGGTATCAGCCCCAGCATTTT | TRBD1 | TRBJ1-5 | once | TRBV28
CASSLGGADNYGYTF | TGTGCCAGCAGTTTAGGTGGGGCCGATAACTATGGCTACACCTTC | . | TRBJ1-2 | . | TRBV28
CASSGTPGEIDGYTF | TGTGCCAGCAGTGGGACCCCCGGGGAAATCGATGGCTACACCTTC | . | TRBJ1-2 | . | TRBV6-4
CASSYLQGGETQYF | TGTGCCAGCAGTTACTTACAGGGCGGGGAGACCCAGTACTTC | . | TRBJ2-5 | . | TRBV6-5
CAPGRASYNEQFF | TGTGCCCCCGGCAGGGCGTCCTACAATGAGCAGTTCTTC | . | TRBJ2-1 | . | TRBV2
CASSSGQVGGSTDTQYF | TGTGCCAGTAGTAGCGGACAGGTCGGTGGAAGCACAGATACGCAGTATTTT | TRBD1 | TRBJ2-3 | . | TRBV19
CATSGTGGGYTF | TGTGCCACCAGCGGGACAGGGGGAGGCTACACCTTC | TRBD1 | TRBJ1-2 | . | TRBV15
CASSTTGSGANVLTF | TGTGCCAGCAGCACTACAGGTTCTGGGGCCAACGTCCTGACTTTC | . | TRBJ2-6 | . | TRBV7-9
CASSLWGKGLAGGPSETQYF | TGTGCCAGCAGTTTATGGGGTAAGGGACTAGCGGGAGGGCCCTCGGAGACCCAGTACTTC | TRBD2 | TRBJ2-5 | . | TRBV27
CAWRPNLSVPQHF | TGTGCCTGGAGGCCCAATTTAAGCGTTCCCCAGCATTTT | . | TRBJ1-5 | once | TRBV30
CATSRERTGPVIAGYTF | TGTGCCACCAGCAGAGAGAGGACAGGCCCCGTTATCGCTGGCTACACCTTC | TRBD1 | TRBJ1-2 | . | TRBV15
CASSSRRGPYEQYF | TGTGCCAGCAGTTCTCGAAGGGGGCCCTACGAGCAGTACTTC | TRBD1 | TRBJ2-7 | . | TRBV27
CATSRVAVSSYNEQFF | TGTGCCACCAGCAGAGTTGCGGTAAGCTCCTACAATGAGCAGTTCTTC | . | TRBJ2-1 | . | TRBV15
CASSPAGGPETQYF | TGTGCCAGCAGCCCAGCGGGAGGGCCGGAGACCCAGTACTTC | TRBD2 | TRBJ2-5 | . | TRBV27
CASSLSTNNSPLHF | TGTGCCAGCAGTTTATCGACAAATAATTCACCCCTCCACTTT | . | TRBJ1-6 | . | TRBV27
CASSDGGQPQHF | TGTGCCAGCAGCGACGGAGGTCAGCCCCAGCATTTT | . | TRBJ1-5 | many | TRBV7-9